The 9 T cell receptor beta chains presented below share a single source sample, sequenced in a study of T cell clonality in common variable immunodeficiency. General observations from the study: Common variable immunodeficiency TCR beta sequences reportedly had fewer deletions and N-nucleotide insertions.

Their specific antigens are unknown. Libraries were prepared by immunoSEQ multiplex PCR; TCRdb keeps only in-frame clonotypes and omits some of them. The sample shows 25,000 to 30,000 clones, none of them appearing just once. The sample was peripheral blood mononuclear cells. These receptors all come from a human donor with common variable immunodeficiency.

This clone was detected many times. The missing CDR3 end, 3 residues past where the read stops, is filled in from the germline J gene. The rearrangement joins TRBV5-3 to TRBJ2-5; TRBD2 might be the D (5 bases). TRBV5-3 is an open reading frame whose function is uncertain. The CDR3 contains 15 residues. V lost 7 bases and J 3 bases, leaving 19 bases between the germline ends. The CDR3 sequence is CARPIPWKRKETQYF. The CDR3 DNA, read in part, is TGTGCCAGACCGATTCCTTGGAAGCGGAAAGAGACC.

This clone has a count of ten or more. The read is 3 residues too short to cover the CDR3 end, so that end is filled in from the germline J gene. The V call is TRBV7-9, the J call TRBJ2-2, with D uncertain. Germline V gives CDR1 SEHNR, CDR2 FQNEAQ (reference sequence). V was trimmed by 5 bases and J by 9 bases, leaving 7 bases between them. The CDR3 extends over 11 amino acids. The part of the CDR3 DNA that was read is TGTGCCAGCAGCCCCGCTAGGGAG. Its protein product is CASSPARE. The whole CDR3 sequence reads CASSPARELFF.

This clone was seen ten or more times. Coverage ceases 3 residues before the CDR3 finishes, and the germline J gene fills in the end. The chain carries TRBV10-3 and TRBJ1-1; D not resolved. There are 13 residues in the CDR3. Germline CDR1 reads ENHRY; CDR2 reads SYGVKD. CDR3 DNA (partial): TGTGCCATCAGTGAGAATCGGGGAACCGAA. It yields the protein CAISENRGTE. The whole CDR3 protein reads CAISENRGTEAFF.

This clone was picked up many times. The read finishes 3 residues shy of the CDR3 end, and the germline J gene is used to complete it. This chain links TRBV10-3 with TRBJ2-4, with a possible D match to TRBD2 (5 bases). The germline V gene encodes CDR1 ENHRY and CDR2 SYGVKD. The CDR3 is made up of 18 amino acids. The germline V and J ends were trimmed by 4 bases and 3 bases, with 22 bases remaining between them. The CDR3 protein is CAISASGLQHRYKNIQYF. CDR3 DNA (partial): TGTGCCATCAGTGCCAGCGGCCTTCAGCATCGCTACAAAAACATT.

The sample holds many counts of this clone. From the germline J gene comes the end of the CDR3, since the read stops 3 residues before it. V gene TRBV20-1 combines with J gene TRBJ2-1; the D is unclear. Germline CDR1 DFQATT, CDR2 SNEGSKA (reference sequence). V was pared by 5 bases and J by 9 bases, with 17 bases between. CDR3 length: 13 residues. CDR3 region: CSAAAFVDGEQFF. The CDR3 DNA, read in part, is TGCAGTGCTGCGGCTTTCGTTGATGGTGAG.

This clone was recorded many times. The read halts 3 residues ahead of the CDR3 end, with the missing end drawn from the germline J gene. The chain uses TRBV2 and TRBJ2-1; 7 bases agree with TRBD1. CDR3 length: 16 residues. V was pared by 3 bases and J by 7 bases, with 12 bases of the junction left unmatched. Per germline, CDR1 SNHLY and CDR2 FYNNEI. CDR3 protein: CASSDPGTAQRNEQFF. Incomplete CDR3 DNA: TGTGCCAGCAGTGACCCCGGGACAGCTCAGAGGAATGAG. The full variable domain, with the rest looked up from reference TRBV2 and TRBJ2-1, is EPEVTQTPSHQVTQMGQEVILRCVPISNHLYFYWYRQILGQKVEFLVSFYNNEISEKSEIFDDQFSVERPDGSNFTLKIRSTKLEDSAMYFCASSDPGTAQRNEQFFGPGTRLTVL.

This clone occurred many times. From the germline J gene comes the end of the CDR3, since the read stops 3 residues before it. The chain links TRBV7-3 to TRBJ2-5, with 8 nucleotides matching TRBD2. V was pared by 1 base and J by 5 bases, with 0 bases of the junction left unmatched. The CDR3 has 13 amino acids. Germline V gene lookup returns CDR1 SGHTA and CDR2 FQGTGA. The DNA read from the CDR3 is TGTGCCAGCAGCTTAAGCGGGGGGGAGACC. Translation: CASSLSGGET. The CDR3 in full is CASSLSGGETQYF.

There are many counts of this clone. Read data end 3 residues before the CDR3 end; the end is taken from the germline J gene. The chain joins TRBV7-6 to TRBJ2-3; TRBD2 matches at 16 bases. The CDR3 spans 18 residues. The V gene end was trimmed by 3 bases and the J gene end by 5 bases; junction bases not matched to a gene: 8. Germline lookup yields CDR1 SGHVS and CDR2 FNYEAQ. The CDR3 sequence: CASSFPGTSGRVVDTQYF. Partial CDR3 DNA: TGTGCCAGCAGCTTCCCCGGGACTAGCGGGAGGGTGGTAGATACG.

This clone was observed many times. The read falls 3 residues short of the CDR3 end, and the missing part is taken from the germline J gene. The chain joins TRBV20-1 to TRBJ1-1; 7 bases are a match to TRBD1. V lost 4 bases, J lost 4 bases, and 6 bases stayed unmatched. Germline CDR1 reads DFQATT; CDR2 reads SNEGSKA (reference sequence). The CDR3 covers 13 residues. The CDR3: CSAIYPGGTEAFF. The CDR3 DNA, read in part, is TGCAGTGCTATTTATCCAGGGGGCACTGAA.